The 20 T cell receptor beta chains given below trace back to one sample, sequenced in a study of shared clonotypes between healthy human individuals. Profiled with immunoSEQ multiplex PCR; TCRdb holds only in-frame clones, not every one. The sample includes nearly 1,000,000 clones, 70% to 85% of them seen just once. The sequencing sample was made of memory CD4+ T cells sorted from blood. Subset reported: CD45RA-negative fraction. The receptor set was obtained from a man aged 18 to 30 in good health.

This clone was counted a single time. Different DNA sequences within this sample yield the same CDR3. V gene TRBV5-1 combines with J gene TRBJ2-6; possible D gene TRBD2, 5 bases. V gave up 4 bases and J gave up 0 bases, with 8 bases separating them. Per germline, CDR1 SGHRS and CDR2 YFSETQ. This CDR3 region has 15 residues. CDR3 in amino acids: CASSLASSGANVLTF. In DNA form, the CDR3 reads TGCGCCAGCAGCCTAGCCTCCTCTGGGGCCAACGTCCTGACTTTC.

The chain is built from TRBV15 and TRBJ2-3; 8 bases align to TRBD2. V trimming: 3 bases; J trimming: 12 bases; junction bases outside the gene matches: 8. The CDR3 extends over 13 amino acids. Germline values: CDR1 LNHNV, CDR2 YYDKDF (reference sequence). The CDR3, as DNA: TGTGCCACCAGCAGGGGGGGGAGCGGGGGTCAGTATTTT. Its translation: CATSRGGSGGQYF.

The chain carries TRBV27 and TRBJ1-6; D not resolved. Germline CDR1 MNHEY, CDR2 SMNVEV (reference sequence). This CDR3 has 13 amino acids. Trimming removed 2 bases from V and 9 bases from J, with 8 bases in between. CDR3 sequence (DNA): TGTGCCAGCAGTTTAGGGGTCAGTTCACCCCTCCACTTT. It translates to CASSLGVSSPLHF.

The rearrangement uses TRBV20-1 and TRBJ1-1, with D uncertain. CDR1 is DFQATT, CDR2 SNEGSKA, per germline (reference sequence). The CDR3 is made up of 10 amino acids. The V and J ends lost 1 base and 9 bases respectively, with 6 bases between them. The CDR3 DNA follows: TGCAGTGCTAGAGGGAACAAAGCTTTCTTT. It codes for CSARGNKAFF.

The chain combines TRBV5-4 with TRBJ2-5; 12 bases are shared with TRBD2. J gave up 6 bases and V 0 bases, and 3 bases lay outside the gene matches. The CDR3 sequence is 15 residues long. CDR1 is SGHNT, CDR2 YYREEE, per germline (reference sequence). CDR3 nucleotide sequence: TGTGCCAGCAGCTTGGAACTAGCGGGAGGAAAGACCCAGTACTTC. Its protein product is CASSLELAGGKTQYF.

This clone was picked up one time. The V gene is TRBV6-5, the J gene TRBJ1-4, with D maybe TRBD1 (6 bases). In germline, CDR1 is MNHEY, CDR2 SVGAGI. CDR3 size: 15 residues. Deletions cut 0 bases from V and 7 bases from J, with 12 bases between. In nucleotides, the CDR3 is TGTGCCAGCAGTTACTCGGGGGCAGTCGCTGAAAAACTGTTTTTT. Its translation: CASSYSGAVAEKLFF.

For this clone: At the DNA level, this CDR3 is encoded by other sequences in the same sample as well. The chain uses TRBV7-6 and TRBJ1-2; D is ambiguous. Germline CDR1 and CDR2: SGHVS and FNYEAQ. The CDR3 runs 13 residues. The V end lost 5 bases, the J end lost 2 bases, and 9 bases lay between the germline ends. CDR3 sequence (DNA): TGTGCCAGCAGCCCGACGGGAAACTATGGCTACACCTTC. It encodes CASSPTGNYGYTF.

Details on this clone: The same CDR3 can be traced to other DNA sequences in this sample. V is TRBV18 and J is TRBJ1-3, with D hard to call. V was trimmed by 3 bases and J by 0 bases, leaving 6 bases between them. Germline values: CDR1 KGHSH, CDR2 LQKENI. The CDR3 totals 14 residues. The CDR3 region has the DNA TGTGCCAGCTCACCGGGGTCCTCTGGAAACACCATATATTTT. Encoded protein: CASSPGSSGNTIYF.

The CDR3 loop reads CAGGPSVELFF. The CDR3 region has the DNA TGTGCCGGAGGGCCCTCGGTGGAGCTGTTTTTT. The chain has TRBV30 and TRBJ2-2; possibly TRBD2 for D (6 bases). The CDR3 consists of 11 residues. V was pared by 8 bases and J by 10 bases, with 14 bases between. Germline V gene sequence: CDR1 GTSNPN, CDR2 SVGIG (reference sequence).

This clone was detected ten times or more. The chain links TRBV27 to TRBJ2-7, with TRBD1 matching 7 bases. V gave up 6 bases and J gave up 0 bases; unmatched junction bases: 5. The CDR3 sequence is 14 residues long. Per germline, CDR1 MNHEY and CDR2 SMNVEV (reference sequence). The CDR3 reads CASRMTGRSYEQYF. The CDR3 coding sequence is TGTGCCAGCAGGATGACAGGGCGCTCCTACGAGCAGTACTTC.

The gene calls are TRBV7-9 and TRBJ1-1, with D maybe TRBD1 (6 bases). The CDR3 runs 13 residues. Trimming left V 9 bases short and J 1 base short, with 12 bases between. The germline V gene encodes CDR1 SEHNR and CDR2 FQNEAQ (reference sequence). For the CDR3, the DNA is TGTGCCAGTACACGGACAGAGAACACTGAAGCTTTCTTT. It encodes CASTRTENTEAFF. Full variable domain (outside the CDR3, taken from reference TRBV7-9 and TRBJ1-1): DTGVSQNPRHKITKRGQNVTFRCDPISEHNRLYWYRQTLGQGPEFLTYFQNEAQLEKSRLLSDRFSAERPKGSFSTLEIQRTEQGDSAMYLCASTRTENTEAFFGQGTRLTVV.

The chain joins TRBV19 to TRBJ2-5; maybe TRBD2 (6 bases). Germline CDR1 LNHDA, CDR2 SQIVND (reference sequence). This CDR3 comprises 15 residues. V was clipped by 8 bases and J by 0 bases, with 16 bases between them. CDR3 nucleotides: TGTGCCAGTCCCCTGGAGGTAGCGGACCAAGAGACCCAGTACTTC. Protein sequence: CASPLEVADQETQYF.

The V gene is TRBV5-1, the J gene TRBJ2-7; D call uncertain. This CDR3 is built from 13 residues. Germline lookup yields CDR1 SGHRS and CDR2 YFSETQ. Deletions cut 2 bases from V and 0 bases from J, with 6 bases between. The DNA of the CDR3 is TGCGCCAGCAGCTTACCAGCCTCCTACGAGCAGTACTTC. Translation gives CASSLPASYEQYF.

The chain couples TRBV5-4 to TRBJ1-1; a weak D match, TRBD1 (5 bases). V was cut by 0 bases and J by 1 base, with 10 bases left in between. CDR3 length equals 15 residues. Germline lookup yields CDR1 SGHNT and CDR2 YYREEE (reference sequence). The CDR3 DNA reads TGTGCCAGCAGCTTGGGCGGCGGGACGAACACTGAAGCTTTCTTT. It specifies CASSLGGGTNTEAFF.

This sequence joins TRBV14 and TRBJ2-1, with 7 bases aligning to TRBD2. The CDR3 sequence is 16 residues long. Losses at the gene ends were 1 base for V and 3 bases for J; bases not matched to a gene: 6. The germline V gene has CDR1 SGHDN and CDR2 FVKESK. The CDR3 bases are TGTGCCAGCAGCCAAGCACTAGCGACGATCTACAATGAGCAGTTCTTC. As protein: CASSQALATIYNEQFF.

This clone occurred once. The chain has TRBV18 and TRBJ1-3, with 8 bases lining up with TRBD1. CDR3 length: 15 residues. Germline-derived CDR1 and CDR2 are KGHSH and LQKENI. V was pared by 4 bases and J by 0 bases, with 2 bases of the junction left unmatched. CDR3 bases: TGTGCCAGCTCACTGGACAGGGCCTCTGGAAACACCATATATTTT. This encodes CASSLDRASGNTIYF.

This clone was seen a few times. The CDR3 here is CASSQEVQGTGETQYF. The CDR3 region has the DNA TGTGCCAGCAGCCAAGAGGTACAGGGGACGGGAGAGACCCAGTACTTC. J is TRBJ2-5 and V is TRBV4-2; TRBD1 matches 7 bases. CDR1 is LGHNA, CDR2 YNFKEQ, per germline. The V and J ends lost 0 bases and 4 bases, in that order; junction bases with no gene match: 8. The CDR3 is 16 amino acids.

V is TRBV7-3 and J is TRBJ1-2, with no clear D. The CDR3 has 17 residues. With 1 base removed from V and 1 base from J, the gap between germline ends came to 16 bases. The germline V gene encodes CDR1 SGHTA and CDR2 FQGTGA. CDR3 sequence (DNA): TGTGCCAGCAGCTTAATCGGCAGTGCAGATTTTAACTATGGCTACACCTTC. It encodes CASSLIGSADFNYGYTF.

V and J are TRBV2 and TRBJ2-7, with 7 nucleotides matching TRBD1. The V gene end was trimmed by 6 bases and the J gene end by 1 base; junction bases not matched to a gene: 9. This CDR3 has 15 amino acids. Germline V gives CDR1 SNHLY, CDR2 FYNNEI. CDR3 protein: CASRKDRDPSYEQYF. CDR3 nucleotide sequence: TGTGCCAGCAGGAAAGACAGGGACCCTTCCTACGAGCAGTACTTC.

The chain couples TRBV30 to TRBJ2-5; D is perhaps TRBD1 (5 bases). V shed 2 bases and J shed 6 bases, with 10 bases lying between them. From germline, CDR1 is GTSNPN and CDR2 SVGIG (reference sequence). The CDR3 runs to 12 residues. DNA for the CDR3: TGTGCCTGGAGTTCAGGGAAGAAGACCCAGTACTTC. Amino acids: CAWSSGKKTQYF.